This is a list of T cell receptor beta chains from one sample in a study of CD8+CD57+ T cells in acquired aplastic anemia. TCRdb passed the reads through MiXCR, listing each CDR3 protein once. The sample shows under 200,000 distinct CDR3 sequences, less than 60% of them seen only once. Sequencing used sorted CD4+, CD8+, or CD8+CD57+ T cells (not recorded which) from PBMCs. The source is a human donor with aplastic anemia. Both conserved end residues are part of each CDR3.

>TRBV7-9|TRBJ1-2
CASSLGRSYTF
>TRBV29-1|TRBJ2-1
CSAVGASRYNEQFF
>TRBV20-1|TRBJ2-2
CSATGSSRIPSRGTGELFF
>TRBV3-1|TRBJ1-5
CASSQNPDASSGPQHF
>TRBV24-1|TRBJ1-5
CATSPGTENQPQHF
>TRBV10-2|TRBJ2-5
CASSLGRWEETQYF
>TRBV7-2|TRBJ1-4
CASSRGLHEKLFF
>TRBV25-1|TRBJ2-7
CASSGPSGTDYEQYF
>TRBV4-2|TRBJ1-6
CASSQGGTKNSPLHF
>TRBV5-4|TRBJ1-3
CASSLRGQDTIYF
>TRBV7-9|TRBJ1-1
CASSVTGTVDAFF
>TRBV20-1|TRBJ2-3
CSAPVLAGGTDTQYF
>TRBV29-1|TRBJ2-1
CSVHGNEQFF
>TRBV30|TRBJ1-2
CALTDNYGYTF
>TRBV15|TRBJ1-3
CATSRPNGNTIYF
>TRBV7-9|TRBJ1-2
CASSAGAQGDYGYTF
>TRBV2|TRBJ2-3
CASSVLAGTDTQYF
>TRBV12-3/TRBV12-4|TRBJ1-5
CASRVQGGYQPQHF
>TRBV6-1|TRBJ2-7
CASSEARGPGEQYF
>TRBV25-1|TRBJ1-1
CASSETGVNTEAFF
>TRBV10-3|TRBJ1-1
CAISESPITEAFF
>TRBV4-3|TRBJ2-1
CASSQDPAYNEQFF
>TRBV20-1|TRBJ2-5
CSAIQQETQYF
>TRBV14|TRBJ2-1
CASSQRGEQFF